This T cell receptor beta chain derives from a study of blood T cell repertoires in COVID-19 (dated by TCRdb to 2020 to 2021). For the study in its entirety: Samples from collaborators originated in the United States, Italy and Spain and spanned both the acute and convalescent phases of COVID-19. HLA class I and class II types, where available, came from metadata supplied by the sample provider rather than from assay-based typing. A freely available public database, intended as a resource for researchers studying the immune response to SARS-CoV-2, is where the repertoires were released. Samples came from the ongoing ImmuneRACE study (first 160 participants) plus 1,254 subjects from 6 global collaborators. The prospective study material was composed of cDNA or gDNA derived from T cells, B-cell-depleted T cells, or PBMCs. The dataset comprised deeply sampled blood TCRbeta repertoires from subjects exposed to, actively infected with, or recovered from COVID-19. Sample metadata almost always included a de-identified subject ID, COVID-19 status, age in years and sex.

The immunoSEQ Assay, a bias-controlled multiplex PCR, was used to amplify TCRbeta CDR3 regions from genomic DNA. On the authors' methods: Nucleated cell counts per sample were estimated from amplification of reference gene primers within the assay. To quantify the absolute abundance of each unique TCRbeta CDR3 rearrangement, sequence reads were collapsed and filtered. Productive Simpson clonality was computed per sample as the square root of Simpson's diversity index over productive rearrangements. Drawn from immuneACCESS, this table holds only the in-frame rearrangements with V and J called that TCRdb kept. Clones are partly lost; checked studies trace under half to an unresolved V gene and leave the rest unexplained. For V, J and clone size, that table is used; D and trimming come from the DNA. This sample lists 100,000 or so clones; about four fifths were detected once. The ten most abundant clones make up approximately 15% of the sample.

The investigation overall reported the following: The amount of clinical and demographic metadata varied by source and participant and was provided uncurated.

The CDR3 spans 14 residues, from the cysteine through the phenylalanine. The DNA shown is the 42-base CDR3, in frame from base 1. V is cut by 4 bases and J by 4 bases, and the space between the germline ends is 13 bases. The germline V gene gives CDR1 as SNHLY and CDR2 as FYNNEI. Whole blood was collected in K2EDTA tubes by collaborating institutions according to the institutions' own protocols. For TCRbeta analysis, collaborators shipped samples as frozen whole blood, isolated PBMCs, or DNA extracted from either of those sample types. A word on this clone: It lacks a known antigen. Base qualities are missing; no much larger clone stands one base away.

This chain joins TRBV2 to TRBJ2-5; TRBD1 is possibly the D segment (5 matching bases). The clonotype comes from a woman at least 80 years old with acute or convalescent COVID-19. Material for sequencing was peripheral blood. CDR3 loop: CASSGLTQGETQYF. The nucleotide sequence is TGTGCCAGCAGTGGCCTCACCCAGGGAGAGACCCAGTACTTC.